Described below is a single T cell receptor beta chain sequence and its context. The record originates from a study of cytomegalovirus exposure and HLA in healthy donors. The CDR3 has 15 amino acids. V was pared by 6 bases and J by 3 bases, with 7 bases of the junction left unmatched. Germline V CDR1 and CDR2: MDHEN, SYDVKM. The donors were part of the validation cohort of over a hundred subjects. That cohort was separate from the first cohort, which comprised 666 subjects. Profiled with immunoSEQ multiplex PCR; TCRdb holds only in-frame clones, not every one. The sample carries 95,000 to 150,000 clones, around 95% recorded once.

This chain joins TRBV28 and TRBJ2-7; 11 positions match TRBD1. The sequence was obtained from a man between 18 and 29 years old in good health and CMV-seronegative. Material: PBMCs. The CDR3: CASRLAGTGGYEQYF. CDR3 bases: TGTGCCAGCAGGCTGGCCGGGACAGGGGGCTACGAGCAGTACTTC.